A single sample gave rise to the 9 T cell receptor beta chains below, sequenced in a study of blood T cell repertoires in COVID-19. This table comes from immunoSEQ multiplex PCR, and its TCRdb copy is limited to in-frame clones, with some not included. The sample records 300,000 to 350,000 clones, approximately 86% being singletons. Specimen: PBMCs or T cells enriched from blood (not recorded which). The origin of the receptors is a woman in her late teens or twenties who had recovered from COVID-19.

The gene calls are TRBV6-1 and TRBJ1-2, with TRBD1 identical over 8 bases. The junction had 9 bases not matched to a gene; V was cut back by 5 bases and J by 4 bases. The germline gives CDR1 MNHNS, CDR2 SASEGT. The CDR3 extends over 15 amino acids. In nucleotides, the CDR3 is TGTGCCAGCAGTTCACAGGGGGATTTAGGCTATGGCTACACCTTC. It yields the protein CASSSQGDLGYGYTF.

The rearrangement uses TRBV7-2 and TRBJ2-7; no reliable D call. Trimming left V 3 bases short and J 7 bases short, with 16 bases between. This CDR3 contains 14 residues. Germline CDR1 reads SGHTA; CDR2 reads FQGNSA. The DNA for the CDR3 is TGTGCCAGCAGCTTCACCTCGTCACTACGGGAGCAGTACTTC. Protein sequence: CASSFTSSLREQYF.

The CDR3: CASSPPAGGGQNTQYF. The CDR3 nucleotides are TGTGCCAGCTCGCCCCCCGCGGGGGGGGGCCAAAATACGCAGTATTTT. The gene calls are TRBV18 and TRBJ2-3; TRBD2 matches 9 bases. This CDR3 region has 16 residues. With 6 bases clipped from V and 7 bases from J, the junction kept 14 bases outside the gene matches. Germline V gene sequence: CDR1 KGHSH, CDR2 LQKENI.

The chain links TRBV13 to TRBJ1-1; no clear D gene. This CDR3 comprises 12 residues. Trimming took off 3 bases at V and 8 bases at J, with 10 bases between the two ends. Germline CDR1 PRHDT, CDR2 FYEKMQ (reference sequence). This CDR3 is CASSFPLEEAFF. CDR3 in DNA: TGTGCCAGCAGCTTCCCCTTAGAAGAAGCTTTCTTT.

The chain employs TRBV28 and TRBJ1-4; possible D gene TRBD1, 5 bases. The V and J ends lost 4 bases and 7 bases respectively, with 13 bases between them. Germline CDR1 MDHEN, CDR2 SYDVKM. The CDR3 is 14 amino acids. The DNA of the CDR3 is TGTGCCAGCAGTTCGCCCCCCGGGGGTGAAAAACTGTTTTTT. It encodes CASSSPPGGEKLFF.

A remark on this clone: The germline gene is not matched at one end of the junction; a read error may be the cause. The chain is built from TRBV2 and TRBJ1-2, with 8 bases aligning to TRBD1. The CDR3 covers 14 residues. Germline CDR1 is SNHLY and CDR2 is FYNNEI. The CDR3: CASRIDGQGRVDPF. The DNA for the CDR3 is TGTGCCAGCAGGATAGACGGACAGGGCAGGGTCGATCCCTTC. Filled out from reference TRBV2 and TRBJ1-2, the complete variable domain reads EPEVTQTPSHQVTQMGQEVILRCVPISNHLYFYWYRQILGQKVEFLVSFYNNEISEKSEIFDDQFSVERPDGSNFTLKIRSTKLEDSAMYFCASRIDGQGRVDPFGSGTRLTVV.

With respect to this clone: This same CDR3 is encoded by further DNA sequences in the sample. The chain is built from TRBV15 and TRBJ1-1; no reliable D call. Germline assignment: CDR1 LNHNV and CDR2 YYDKDF (reference sequence). The V end lost 1 base, the J end lost 1 base, and 7 bases lay between the germline ends. The CDR3 covers 14 residues. CDR3: CATSRGAPNTEAFF. The CDR3 DNA reads TGTGCCACCAGCAGAGGAGCCCCGAACACTGAAGCTTTCTTT.

The rearrangement links TRBV18 to TRBJ2-1; TRBD1 agrees at 7 bases. In germline, CDR1 is KGHSH, CDR2 LQKENI. This CDR3 has 16 amino acids. V was pared by 3 bases and J by 7 bases, with 12 bases of the junction left unmatched. The CDR3 loop reads CASSPRQGEGSNEQFF. CDR3 bases: TGTGCCAGCTCACCCAGACAGGGCGAGGGTTCTAATGAGCAGTTCTTC.

The chain links TRBV11-2 to TRBJ2-7; D gene ambiguous. CDR3 length: 14 amino acids. The V end was cut by 2 bases, the J end by 13 bases, with 21 bases between. Germline V gene sequence: CDR1 SGHAT, CDR2 FQNNGV. The CDR3 loop reads CASSLILRSPHLYF. The DNA for the CDR3 is TGTGCCAGCAGCTTAATCCTCCGGTCCCCCCACCTTTACTTC.